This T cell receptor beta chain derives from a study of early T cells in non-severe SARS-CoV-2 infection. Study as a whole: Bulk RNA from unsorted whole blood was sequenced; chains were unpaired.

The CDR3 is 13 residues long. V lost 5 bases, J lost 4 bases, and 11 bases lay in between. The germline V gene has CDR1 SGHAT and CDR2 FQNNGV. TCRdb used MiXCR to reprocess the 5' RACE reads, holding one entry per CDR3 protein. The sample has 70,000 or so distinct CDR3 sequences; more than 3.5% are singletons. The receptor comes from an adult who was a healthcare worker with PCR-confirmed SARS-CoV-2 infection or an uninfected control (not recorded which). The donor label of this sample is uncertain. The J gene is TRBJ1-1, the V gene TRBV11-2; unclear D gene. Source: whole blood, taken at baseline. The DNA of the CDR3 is TGTGCCAGCAGCCCCCAGCGGGGCACTGAAGCTTTCTTT. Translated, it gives CASSPQRGTEAFF.